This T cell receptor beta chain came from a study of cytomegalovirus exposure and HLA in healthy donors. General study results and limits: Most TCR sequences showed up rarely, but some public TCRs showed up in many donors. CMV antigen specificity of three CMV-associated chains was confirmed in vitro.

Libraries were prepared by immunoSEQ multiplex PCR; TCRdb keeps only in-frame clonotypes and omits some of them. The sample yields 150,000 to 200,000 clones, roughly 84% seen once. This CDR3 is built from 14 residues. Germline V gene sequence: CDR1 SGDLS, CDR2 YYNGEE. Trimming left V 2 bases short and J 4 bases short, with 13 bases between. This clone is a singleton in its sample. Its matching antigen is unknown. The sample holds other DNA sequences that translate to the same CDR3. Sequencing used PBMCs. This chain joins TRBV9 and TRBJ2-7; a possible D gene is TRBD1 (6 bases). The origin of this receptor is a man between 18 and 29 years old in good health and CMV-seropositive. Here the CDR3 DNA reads TGTGCCAGCAGCGTCTCCGGGCAGGGGTACGAGCAGTACTTC. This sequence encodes CASSVSGQGYEQYF.